This T cell receptor beta chain was recorded in a study of control samples from healthy donors and cancer patients. The method was immunoSEQ multiplex PCR; TCRdb's version includes in-frame clones alone and lacks a portion of them. Here the sample spans just over 150,000 clones, approximately 94% being singletons. The CDR3 runs to 13 residues. From germline, CDR1 is MNHEY and CDR2 SVGAGI. The ends lost 9 bases at V and 3 bases at J; junction bases unmatched: 5. The chain employs TRBV6-5 and TRBJ2-3; the match to TRBD1 covers 8 bases. The origin of this receptor is a woman in her thirties or forties in good health. Sequencing used blood. CDR3 region: CASRTGITDTQYF. The CDR3 DNA follows: TGTGCCAGTAGGACAGGGATTACAGATACGCAGTATTTT.